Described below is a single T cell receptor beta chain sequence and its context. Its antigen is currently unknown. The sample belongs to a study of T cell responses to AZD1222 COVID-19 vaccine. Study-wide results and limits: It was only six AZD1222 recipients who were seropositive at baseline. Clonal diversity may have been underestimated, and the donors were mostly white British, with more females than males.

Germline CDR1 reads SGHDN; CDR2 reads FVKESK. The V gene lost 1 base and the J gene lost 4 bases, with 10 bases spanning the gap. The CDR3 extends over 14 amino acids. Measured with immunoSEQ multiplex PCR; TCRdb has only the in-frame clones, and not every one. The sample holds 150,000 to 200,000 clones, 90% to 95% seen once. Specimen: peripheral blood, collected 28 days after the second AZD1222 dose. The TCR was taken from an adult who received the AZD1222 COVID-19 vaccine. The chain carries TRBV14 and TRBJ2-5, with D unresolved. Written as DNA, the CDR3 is TGTGCCAGCAGCCAAGGAGAGGCGAGAGAGACCCAGTACTTC. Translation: CASSQGEARETQYF. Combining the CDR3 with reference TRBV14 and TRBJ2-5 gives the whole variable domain EAGVTQFPSHSVIEKGQTVTLRCDPISGHDNLYWYRRVMGKEIKFLLHFVKESKQDESGMPNNRFLAERTGGTYSTLKVQPAELEDSGVYFCASSQGEARETQYFGPGTRLLVL.